Following are 19 T cell receptor beta chains from one sample sequenced in a study of metastatic and nonmetastatic thyroid tumors. Thyroid surgery had not been preceded by any treatment in any patient. Through MiXCR, TCRdb re-clonotyped the PCR reads. The sample shows roughly 40,000 clones, around 10% of them seen only once. Sequenced material: blood. The receptors were sampled from a male donor with papillary thyroid cancer or a benign thyroid nodule (not recorded which). Some clones in this sample may be carry-over from other donors' samples.

This clone was counted ten times or more. The V and J genes are TRBV5-6 and TRBJ2-5; unclear D gene. CDR3 size: 14 residues. Germline V CDR1 and CDR2: SGHDT, YYEEEE. The V and J ends lost 2 bases and 2 bases respectively, with 10 bases between them. The CDR3 DNA reads TGTGCCAGCAGCTTCGTACCGACACAAGAGACCCAGTACTTC. Its translation: CASSFVPTQETQYF.

By its share, this clone is medium-sized. V usage is TRBV27 and J usage is TRBJ1-2, with TRBD1 matching over 9 bases. CDR1 is MNHEY, CDR2 SMNVEV, per germline (reference sequence). V shed 5 bases and J 6 bases; nucleotides not matched to a gene: 10. The CDR3 runs 15 residues. CDR3: CASSTRGTGTDGYTF. DNA of the CDR3: TGTGCCAGCAGTACCCGCGGGACAGGGACTGATGGCTACACCTTC.

This chain links TRBV4-1 with TRBJ2-5; a possible D gene is TRBD1 (6 bases). The germline CDR1 and CDR2 sequences are MGHRA and YSYEKL. CDR3 length: 15 residues. Trimming took 2 bases from V and 3 from J, leaving 13 bases between them. CDR3 loop: CASSQFGQRKETQYF. In DNA form, the CDR3 reads TGCGCCAGCAGCCAATTTGGACAGAGAAAAGAGACCCAGTACTTC.

By share, this clone counts as medium-sized. This chain uses TRBV27 with TRBJ2-7; perhaps TRBD2 as D (6 bases). Per germline, CDR1 MNHEY and CDR2 SMNVEV (reference sequence). This CDR3 has 13 amino acids. V dropped 3 bases and J dropped 5 bases, with 11 bases sitting between them. In nucleotides, the CDR3 is TGTGCCAGCAGTTTCTCGCGGGAAGACGAGCAGTACTTC. Protein product: CASSFSREDEQYF.

This clone came up many times. The J gene is TRBJ1-3, the V gene TRBV4-3, with D unclear. The CDR3 sequence is 17 residues long. Germline assignment: CDR1 LGHNA and CDR2 YSLEER. The ends were cut back, 0 bases at V and 0 bases at J, with 12 bases in the middle. The CDR3 region is CASSQDSGTYSGNTIYF. The CDR3 coding sequence is TGCGCCAGCAGCCAAGACAGTGGTACTTACTCTGGAAACACCATATATTTT.

This clone occurred many times. The chain carries TRBV5-6 and TRBJ2-7, with 10 bases fitting TRBD2. Unmatched junction bases numbered 2, after V lost 4 bases and J lost 1 base. Germline CDR1 reads SGHDT; CDR2 reads YYEEEE. The CDR3 extends over 14 amino acids. The CDR3 coding sequence is TGTGCCAGCAGCAAGACTAGCGGGTCCTACGAGCAGTACTTC. It specifies CASSKTSGSYEQYF.

The chain couples TRBV5-4 to TRBJ2-1; D is unresolved. Trimming took 4 bases from V and 6 from J, leaving 5 bases between them. This CDR3 comprises 11 residues. Per the germline V gene, CDR1 is SGHNT and CDR2 is YYREEE (reference sequence). This CDR3 reads CASSGFNEQFF. The CDR3 nucleotides read TGTGCCAGCAGCGGATTCAATGAGCAGTTCTTC.

The sample holds many counts of this clone. Other DNA sequences within the sample encode an identical CDR3. The CDR3 region has the DNA TGTGCCACCAGCCCCGGACAGGGGAATGAAAAACTGTTTTTT. It is translated as CATSPGQGNEKLFF. This chain joins TRBV15 and TRBJ1-4, with TRBD1 matching over 9 bases. The ends lost 5 bases at V and 5 bases at J; junction bases unmatched: 3. This CDR3 is 14 amino acids long. Germline CDR1 is LNHNV and CDR2 is YYDKDF (reference sequence).

This clone was recorded many times. This same CDR3 is encoded by further DNA sequences in the sample. V and J are TRBV5-6 and TRBJ2-6, with D perhaps matching TRBD2 (6 bases). Trimming shortened V by 1 base and J by 8 bases, and 13 bases separated the two germline ends. Germline assignment: CDR1 SGHDT and CDR2 YYEEEE. This CDR3 spans 15 amino acids. CDR3 sequence (DNA): TGTGCCAGCAGCTTGTTCGGGACTCAGTCCAACGTCCTGACTTTC. Translating it yields CASSLFGTQSNVLTF.

This clone was observed at least ten times. As DNA, the CDR3 is TGTGCCAGCAGCCTAACCGGGACAGTCTCCTACGAGCAGTACTTC. This encodes CASSLTGTVSYEQYF. V usage is TRBV5-5 and J usage is TRBJ2-7; 7 bases line up with TRBD1. In germline, CDR1 is SGHKS, CDR2 YYEKEE (reference sequence). Germline trimming cut 4 bases from V and 0 bases from J; bases unmatched to any gene: 7. The CDR3 consists of 15 residues.

A few counts support this clone. The V call is TRBV4-3, the J call TRBJ1-4; 7 nucleotides agree with TRBD1. The CDR3 sequence is 19 residues long. The germline CDR1 and CDR2 sequences are LGHNA and YSLEER. The junction had 14 bases not matched to a gene; V was cut back by 4 bases and J by 0 bases. CDR3 region: CASSPVGQGGLPTNEKLFF. CDR3 DNA sequence: TGCGCCAGCAGCCCGGTAGGGCAGGGGGGTTTGCCAACTAATGAAAAACTGTTTTTT.

About this clone: A much larger clone lies a single base off, so this may be a read error. Other DNA sequences in this sample translate to the same CDR3. This chain links TRBV6-4 with TRBJ1-4; D gene uncertain. V was clipped by 5 bases and J by 7 bases, with 11 bases between them. From germline, CDR1 is MRHNA and CDR2 SNTAGT. The CDR3 consists of 13 residues. The CDR3 coding sequence is TGTGCCAGCAGTCCCCGTGGAGGTGAAAAACTGTTTTTT. Residues: CASSPRGGEKLFF.

The chain's CDR3 is CAISDPVQGGETQYF. The DNA for the CDR3 is TGTGCCATCAGTGACCCGGTACAGGGGGGAGAGACCCAGTACTTC. V usage is TRBV10-3 and J usage is TRBJ2-5; TRBD1 agrees at 8 bases. This CDR3 comprises 15 residues. The V gene end was trimmed by 3 bases and the J gene end by 4 bases; junction bases not matched to a gene: 7. Germline V gene lookup returns CDR1 ENHRY and CDR2 SYGVKD.

This clone is categorized as medium-sized. J is TRBJ2-2 and V is TRBV6-4; 10 bases align to TRBD2. Germline V lookup: CDR1 MRHNA, CDR2 SNTAGT. The junction had 1 base not matched to a gene; V was cut back by 0 bases and J by 3 bases. The CDR3 has 16 residues. The CDR3 DNA reads as TGTGCCAGCAGTGACTCGGGGACTAGCGACACCGGGGAGCTGTTTTTT. Protein product: CASSDSGTSDTGELFF.

Worth noting for this clone: A much larger clonotype is one base distant, so this may be a read error. The chain combines TRBV7-6 with TRBJ1-6; D is undetermined. The CDR3 is 16 amino acids. The germline V gene has CDR1 SGHVS and CDR2 FNYEAQ. Trimming removed 1 base from V and 10 bases from J, with 17 bases in between. CDR3 sequence reads: CASSLVSPMGNSPLHF. The CDR3 DNA reads as TGTGCCAGCAGCTTAGTCAGTCCCATGGGGAACTCACCCCTCCACTTT.

V and J are TRBV6-1 and TRBJ1-3; no clear D gene. CDR1 MNHNS and CDR2 SASEGT come from the germline V gene. V lost 7 bases, J lost 8 bases, and 18 bases lay in between. This CDR3 contains 14 residues. In DNA, the CDR3 is TGTGCCAGCACCACTCAGTGTTACCGAGACACCATATATTTT. Its translation: CASTTQCYRDTIYF.

There are many counts of this clone. The CDR3 nucleotides read TGTGCCATCAGTGGGACTAGCGGGAATGCGCAGTACTTC. Translated, it gives CAISGTSGNAQYF. This chain connects TRBV10-3 to TRBJ2-7; 12 bases are a match to TRBD2. The germline V gene encodes CDR1 ENHRY and CDR2 SYGVKD. The V and J ends lost 4 bases and 9 bases, in that order; junction bases with no gene match: 4. The CDR3 sequence is 13 residues long.

As regards this clone: A junction end diverges from the germline sequence, so it may reflect a read error. V and J are TRBV10-1 and TRBJ2-2; 12 bases line up with TRBD2. Per germline, CDR1 WNHNN and CDR2 SYGVQD (reference sequence). The CDR3 consists of 17 residues. The CDR3, as DNA: TGCGCCAGCATTGGATGGACTAGCGGGGCGAACACTGGGGAGCTGTTTTTT. It yields the protein CASIGWTSGANTGELFF.

About this clone itself: This may come from a read error, since a much larger clone is one base off. This chain links TRBV4-3 with TRBJ1-3; D remains unclear. Per the germline V gene, CDR1 is LGHNA and CDR2 is YSLEER. V dropped 4 bases and J dropped 0 bases, with 13 bases sitting between them. The CDR3 spans 16 residues. The CDR3 here is CASSRAPHSSGNTIYF. As DNA, the CDR3 is TGCGCCAGCAGCCGGGCACCCCATAGCTCTGGAAACACCATATATTTT.